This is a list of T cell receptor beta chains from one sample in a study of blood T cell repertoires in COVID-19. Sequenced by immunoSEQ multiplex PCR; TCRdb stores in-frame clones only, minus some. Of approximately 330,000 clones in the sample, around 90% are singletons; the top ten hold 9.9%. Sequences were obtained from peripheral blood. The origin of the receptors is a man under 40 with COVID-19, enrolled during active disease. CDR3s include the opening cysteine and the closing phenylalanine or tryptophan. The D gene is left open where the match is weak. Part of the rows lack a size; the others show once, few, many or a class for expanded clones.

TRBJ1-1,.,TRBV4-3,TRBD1,CASSQYRGMNTEAFF,TGCGCCAGCAGCCAATACAGGGGGATGAACACTGAAGCTTTCTTT
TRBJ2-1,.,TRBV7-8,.,CASSLVRSAGISSYNEQFF,TGTGCCAGCAGCTTAGTACGTTCGGCGGGGATTAGCTCCTACAATGAGCAGTTCTTC
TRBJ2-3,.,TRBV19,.,CASRRGRGTDTQYF,TGTGCCAGTAGGCGGGGTAGGGGCACAGATACGCAGTATTTT
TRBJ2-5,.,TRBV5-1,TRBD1,CASSDYRGQGETQYF,TGCGCCAGCAGCGATTACAGGGGGCAGGGGGAGACCCAGTACTTC
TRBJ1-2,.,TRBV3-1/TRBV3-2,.,CASSHGGVIASPYGYTF,TGTGCCAGCAGCCACGGGGGGGTTATTGCATCCCCCTATGGCTACACCTTC
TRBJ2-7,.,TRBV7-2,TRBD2,CASSLEAGGYEQYF,TGTGCCAGCAGCTTAGAAGCCGGGGGGTACGAGCAGTACTTC
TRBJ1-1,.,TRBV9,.,CASSVRPGMNTEAFF,TGTGCCAGCAGCGTAAGACCGGGGATGAACACTGAAGCTTTCTTT
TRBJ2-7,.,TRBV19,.,CASSGAPTYEQYF,TGTGCCAGTAGTGGGGCCCCGACCTACGAGCAGTACTTC
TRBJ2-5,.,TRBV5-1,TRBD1,CASSLGTAQETQYF,TGCGCCAGCAGCCTAGGGACAGCACAAGAGACCCAGTACTTC
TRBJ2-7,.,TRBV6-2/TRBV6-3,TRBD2,CASSYALAGASYEQYF,TGTGCCAGCAGTTACGCGCTAGCGGGGGCCTCCTACGAGCAGTACTTC
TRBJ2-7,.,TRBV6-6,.,CASSHPGPTYEQYF,TGTGCCAGCAGTCACCCGGGTCCCACCTACGAGCAGTACTTC
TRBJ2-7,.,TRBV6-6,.,CASSWDKSYEQYF,TGTGCCAGCAGTTGGGACAAGTCCTACGAGCAGTACTTC
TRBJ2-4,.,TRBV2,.,CASSEETLAKNIQYF,TGTGCCAGCAGTGAAGAGACTTTAGCCAAAAACATTCAGTACTTC
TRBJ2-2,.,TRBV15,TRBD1,CATSSLDRGVSGELFF,TGTGCCACCAGCAGTTTGGACAGGGGGGTGTCCGGGGAGCTGTTTTTT
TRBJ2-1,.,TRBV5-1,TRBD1,CASSPTGTGIVNEQFF,TGCGCCAGCAGCCCGACCGGGACAGGGATAGTCAATGAGCAGTTCTTC
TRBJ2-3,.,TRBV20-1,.,CSASFRGLSTDTQYF,TGCAGTGCTAGTTTCAGGGGCCTAAGCACAGATACGCAGTATTTT
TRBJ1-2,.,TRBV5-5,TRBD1,CASSSVGQGFGVRGYTF,TGTGCCAGCAGCTCGGTAGGACAGGGGTTCGGGGTCAGAGGCTACACCTTC
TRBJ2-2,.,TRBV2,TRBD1,CASRPGQGAAGELFF,TGTGCCAGCAGACCCGGACAGGGGGCAGCCGGGGAGCTGTTTTTT
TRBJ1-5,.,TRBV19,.,CASSITGYLGGNQPQHF,TGTGCCAGTAGTATTACAGGATACCTCGGAGGCAATCAGCCCCAGCATTTT
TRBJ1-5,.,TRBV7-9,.,CASSPKGGNQPQHF,TGTGCCAGCAGCCCGAAGGGGGGCAATCAGCCCCAGCATTTT
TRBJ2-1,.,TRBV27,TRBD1,CASSFTGGARFF,TGTGCCAGCAGCTTTACAGGGGGAGCCCGATTCTTC
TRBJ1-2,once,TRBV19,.,CASSTDLNYGYTF,TGTGCCAGTAGTACTGACTTAAACTATGGCTACACCTTC
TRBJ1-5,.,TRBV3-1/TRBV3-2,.,CASSQGGNQPQHF,TGTGCCAGCAGCCAGGGGGGAAATCAGCCCCAGCATTTT
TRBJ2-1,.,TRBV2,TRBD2,CATGLAAYNEQFF,TGTGCGACGGGACTAGCGGCTTACAATGAGCAGTTCTTC
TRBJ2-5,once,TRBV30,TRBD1,CASNGQGQETQYF,TGTGCCTCCAACGGACAGGGCCAAGAGACCCAGTACTTC
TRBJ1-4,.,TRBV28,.,CASSLIGEKLFF,TGTGCCAGCAGTTTGATCGGTGAAAAACTGTTTTTT